These 6 T cell receptor beta chains share one sample of origin, sequenced in a study of response to subunit inactivated influenza vaccine. TCRdb called the RT-PCR reads again in MiXCR, with one record for every CDR3 protein. The sample shows about 700,000 distinct CDR3 sequences, 11% to 15% of them seen only once. Sequenced material: PBMCs from blood, taken 14 to 15 days before vaccination. These receptors all come from a man aged 50 to 59 who received an inactivated influenza vaccine.

The sample holds many counts of this clonotype. The chain couples TRBV5-5 to TRBJ1-1; TRBD1 matches at 8 bases. Germline CDR1 SGHKS, CDR2 YYEKEE (reference sequence). The CDR3 contains 14 residues. The V segment lost 6 bases and the J segment 6 bases; nucleotides outside the gene matches: 10. This CDR3 is CASIKNRGSAEAFF. The CDR3 nucleotides are TGTGCCAGCATCAAAAACAGGGGGTCGGCTGAAGCTTTCTTT.

The chain joins TRBV5-1 to TRBJ1-6; no definite D call. The CDR3 runs to 13 residues. V was trimmed by 4 bases and J by 9 bases, leaving 11 bases between them. Germline V CDR1 and CDR2: SGHRS, YFSETQ. The CDR3 DNA is TGCGCCAGCAGCCCGCCAGTTGGTTCACCCCTCCACTTT. Encoded protein: CASSPPVGSPLHF.

This clonotype was seen a handful of times. V gene TRBV5-1 combines with J gene TRBJ2-2; D remains ambiguous. Trimming took 0 bases from V and 0 from J, leaving 12 bases between them. CDR1 is SGHRS and CDR2 is YFSETQ in the germline V gene. The CDR3 is made up of 17 amino acids. Here the CDR3 DNA reads TGCGCCAGCAGCTTGGTTGGGCAGGCGGCGAACACCGGGGAGCTGTTTTTT. This codes for CASSLVGQAANTGELFF.

This clonotype was seen a handful of times. The V call is TRBV7-6, the J call TRBJ2-5; D is possibly TRBD2 (6 bases). This CDR3 comprises 17 residues. Looked up from germline, CDR1 is SGHVS and CDR2 is FNYEAQ. The ends were cut back, 5 bases at V and 5 bases at J, with 24 bases in the middle. The CDR3 DNA follows: TGTGCCAGCAGCCGCCGGGTCCCTGGAGCGGGTGGTGAGACCCAGTACTTC. Translation gives CASSRRVPGAGGETQYF.

This clonotype is a singleton in its sample. The chain employs TRBV4-2 and TRBJ1-2; 7 bases line up with TRBD1. The V and J ends lost 3 bases and 4 bases, in that order; junction bases with no gene match: 11. The germline CDR1 and CDR2 sequences are LGHNA and YNFKEQ. The CDR3 has 16 amino acids. The CDR3 nucleotides are TGTGCCAGCAGCCAGGAAACACCGGGACAGCTCTATGGCTACACCTTC. Translating it yields CASSQETPGQLYGYTF.

This clonotype was recorded a few times. The J gene is TRBJ2-7, the V gene TRBV7-9; 7 positions match TRBD2. The CDR3 length is 17 residues. The ends lost 1 base at V and 0 bases at J; junction bases unmatched: 9. Germline V lookup: CDR1 SEHNR, CDR2 FQNEAQ (reference sequence). The CDR3 is CASSLGLAVTSSYEQYF. In DNA, the CDR3 is TGTGCCAGCAGCTTAGGCCTAGCGGTCACTAGCTCCTACGAGCAGTACTTC.